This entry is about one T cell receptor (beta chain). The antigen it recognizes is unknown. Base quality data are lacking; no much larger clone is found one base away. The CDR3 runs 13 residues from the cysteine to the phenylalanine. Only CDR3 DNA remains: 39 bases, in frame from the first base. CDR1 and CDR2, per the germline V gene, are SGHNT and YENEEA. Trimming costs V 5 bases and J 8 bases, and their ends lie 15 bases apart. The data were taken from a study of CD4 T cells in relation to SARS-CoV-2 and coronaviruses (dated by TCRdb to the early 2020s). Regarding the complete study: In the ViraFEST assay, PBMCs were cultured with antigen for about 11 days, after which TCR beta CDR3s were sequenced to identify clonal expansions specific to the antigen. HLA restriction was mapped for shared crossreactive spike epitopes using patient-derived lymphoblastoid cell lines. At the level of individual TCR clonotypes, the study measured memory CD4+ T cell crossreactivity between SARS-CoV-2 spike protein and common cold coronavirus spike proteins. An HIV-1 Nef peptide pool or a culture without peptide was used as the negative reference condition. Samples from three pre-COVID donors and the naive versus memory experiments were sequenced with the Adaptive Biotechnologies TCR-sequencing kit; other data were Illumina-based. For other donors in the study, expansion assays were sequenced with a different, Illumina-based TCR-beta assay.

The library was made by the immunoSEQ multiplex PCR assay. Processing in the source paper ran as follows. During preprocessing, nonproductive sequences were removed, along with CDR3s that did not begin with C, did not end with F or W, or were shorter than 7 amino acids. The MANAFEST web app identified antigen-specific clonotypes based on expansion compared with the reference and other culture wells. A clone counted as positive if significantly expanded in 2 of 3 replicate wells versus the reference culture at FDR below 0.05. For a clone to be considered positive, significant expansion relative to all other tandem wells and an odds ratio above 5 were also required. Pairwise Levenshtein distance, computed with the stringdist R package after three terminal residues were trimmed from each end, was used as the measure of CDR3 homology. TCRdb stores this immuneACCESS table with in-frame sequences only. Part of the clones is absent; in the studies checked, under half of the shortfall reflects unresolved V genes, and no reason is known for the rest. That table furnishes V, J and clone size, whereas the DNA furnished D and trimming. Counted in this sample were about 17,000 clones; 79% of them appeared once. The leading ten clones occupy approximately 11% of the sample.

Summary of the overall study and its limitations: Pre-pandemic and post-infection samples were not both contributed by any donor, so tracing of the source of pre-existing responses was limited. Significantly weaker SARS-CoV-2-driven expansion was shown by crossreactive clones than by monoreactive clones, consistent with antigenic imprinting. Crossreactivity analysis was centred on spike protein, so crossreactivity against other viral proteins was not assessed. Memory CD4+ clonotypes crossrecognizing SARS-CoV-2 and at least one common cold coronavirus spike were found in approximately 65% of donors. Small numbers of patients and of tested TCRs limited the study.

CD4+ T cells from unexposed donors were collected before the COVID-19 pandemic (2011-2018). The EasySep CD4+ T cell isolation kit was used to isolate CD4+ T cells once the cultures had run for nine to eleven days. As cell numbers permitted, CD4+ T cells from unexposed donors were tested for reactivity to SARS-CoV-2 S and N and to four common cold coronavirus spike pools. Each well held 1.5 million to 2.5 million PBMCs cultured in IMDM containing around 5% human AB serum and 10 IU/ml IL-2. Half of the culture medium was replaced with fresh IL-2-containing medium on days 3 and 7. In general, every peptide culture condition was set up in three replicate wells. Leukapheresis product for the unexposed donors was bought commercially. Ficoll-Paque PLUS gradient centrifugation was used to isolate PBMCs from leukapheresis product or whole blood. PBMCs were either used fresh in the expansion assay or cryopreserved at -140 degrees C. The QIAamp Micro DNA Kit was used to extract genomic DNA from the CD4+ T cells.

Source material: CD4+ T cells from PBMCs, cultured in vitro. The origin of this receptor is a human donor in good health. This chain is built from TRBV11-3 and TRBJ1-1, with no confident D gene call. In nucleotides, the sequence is TGTGCCAGCAGCCCTAGCTGGGAGGAAGAAGCTTTCTTT. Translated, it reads CASSPSWEEEAFF.